Sequencing of this T cell receptor beta chain was carried out in a study of control samples from healthy donors and cancer patients. CDR3 length: 17 residues. CDR1 MNHNY and CDR2 SVGAGI come from the germline V gene (reference sequence). The V end lost 5 bases, the J end lost 1 base, and 19 bases lay between the germline ends. Measured with immunoSEQ multiplex PCR; TCRdb has only the in-frame clones, and not every one. The table has roughly 200,000 clones, about 93% seen once. The clonotype was recovered from a man aged 18 to 29 in good health. The chain combines TRBV6-6 with TRBJ2-3, with D unresolved. Sequencing was done on a sample of blood. CDR3 in amino acids: CASSPSVGSSRTDTQYF. The CDR3 bases are TGTGCCAGCAGTCCGTCGGTCGGTTCTAGTCGCACAGATACGCAGTATTTT.